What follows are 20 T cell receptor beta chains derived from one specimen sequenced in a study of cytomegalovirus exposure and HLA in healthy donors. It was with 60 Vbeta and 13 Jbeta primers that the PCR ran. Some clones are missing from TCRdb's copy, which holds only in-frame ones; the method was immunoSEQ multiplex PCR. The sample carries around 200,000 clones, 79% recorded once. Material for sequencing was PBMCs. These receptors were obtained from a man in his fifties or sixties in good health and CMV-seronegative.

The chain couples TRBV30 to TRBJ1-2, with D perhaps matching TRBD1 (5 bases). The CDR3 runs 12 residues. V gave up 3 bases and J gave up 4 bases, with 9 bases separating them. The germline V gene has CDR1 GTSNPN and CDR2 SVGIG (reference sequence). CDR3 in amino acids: CAWSAGSYGYTF. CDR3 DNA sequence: TGTGCCTGGAGCGCAGGGTCCTATGGCTACACCTTC. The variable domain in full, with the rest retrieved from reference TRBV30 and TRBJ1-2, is SQTIHQWPATLVQPVGSPLSLECTVEGTSNPNLYWYRQAAGRGLQLLFYSVGIGQISSEVPQNLSASRPQDRQFILSSKKLLLSDSGFYLCAWSAGSYGYTFGSGTRLTVV.

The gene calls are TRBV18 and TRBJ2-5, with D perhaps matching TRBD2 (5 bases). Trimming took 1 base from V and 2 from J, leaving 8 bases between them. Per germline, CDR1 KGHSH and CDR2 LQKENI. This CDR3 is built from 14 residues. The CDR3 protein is CASSPQRAQETQYF. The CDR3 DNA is TGTGCCAGCTCACCACAGAGGGCACAAGAGACCCAGTACTTC.

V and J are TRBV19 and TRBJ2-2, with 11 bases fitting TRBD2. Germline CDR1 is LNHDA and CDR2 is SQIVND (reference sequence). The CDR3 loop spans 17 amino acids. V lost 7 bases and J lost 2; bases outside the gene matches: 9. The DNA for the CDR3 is TGTGCCAGTACTGGAGTAGCGGGAGGGTTTAACACCGGGGAGCTGTTTTTT. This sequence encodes CASTGVAGGFNTGELFF.

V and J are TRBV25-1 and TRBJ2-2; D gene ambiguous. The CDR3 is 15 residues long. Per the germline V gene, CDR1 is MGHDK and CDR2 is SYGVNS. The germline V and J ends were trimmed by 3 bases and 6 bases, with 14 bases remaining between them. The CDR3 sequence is CASSDLSGLAGELFF. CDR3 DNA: TGTGCCAGCAGTGACCTGTCCGGCCTAGCCGGGGAGCTGTTTTTT.

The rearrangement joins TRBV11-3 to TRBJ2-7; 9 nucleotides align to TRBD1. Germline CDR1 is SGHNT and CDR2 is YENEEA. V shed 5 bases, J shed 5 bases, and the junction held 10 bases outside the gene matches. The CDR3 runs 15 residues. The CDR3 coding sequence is TGTGCCAGCAGCGTGGGGGACAGGGAAATCCACGAGCAGTACTTC. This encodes CASSVGDREIHEQYF.

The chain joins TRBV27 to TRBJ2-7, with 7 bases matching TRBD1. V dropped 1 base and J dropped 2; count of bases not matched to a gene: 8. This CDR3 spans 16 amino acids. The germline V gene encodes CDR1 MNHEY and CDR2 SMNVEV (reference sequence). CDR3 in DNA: TGTGCCAGCAGTTTATTGAGGGAGACAGGGCCCTACGAGCAGTACTTC. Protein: CASSLLRETGPYEQYF.

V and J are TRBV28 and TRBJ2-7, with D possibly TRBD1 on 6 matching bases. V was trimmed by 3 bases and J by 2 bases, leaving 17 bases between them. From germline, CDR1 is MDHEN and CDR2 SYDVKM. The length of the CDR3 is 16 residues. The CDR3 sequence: CASSFSGKKGAYEQYF. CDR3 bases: TGTGCCAGCAGTTTCTCCGGGAAAAAGGGGGCCTACGAGCAGTACTTC. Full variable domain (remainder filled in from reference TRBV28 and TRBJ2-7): DVKVTQSSRYLVKRTGEKVFLECVQDMDHENMFWYRQDPGLGLRLIYFSYDVKMKEKGDIPEGYSVSREKKERFSLILESASTNQTSMYLCASSFSGKKGAYEQYFGPGTRLTVT.

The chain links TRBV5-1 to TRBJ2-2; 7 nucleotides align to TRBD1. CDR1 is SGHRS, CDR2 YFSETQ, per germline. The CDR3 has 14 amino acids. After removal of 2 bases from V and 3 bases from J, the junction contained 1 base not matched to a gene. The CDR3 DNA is TGCGCCAGCAGCTTCGGACAGGACACCGGGGAGCTGTTTTTT. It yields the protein CASSFGQDTGELFF. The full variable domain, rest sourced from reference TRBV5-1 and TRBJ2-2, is KAGVTQTPRYLIKTRGQQVTLSCSPISGHRSVSWYQQTPGQGLQFLFEYFSETQRNKGNFPGRFSGRQFSNSRSEMNVSTLELGDSALYLCASSFGQDTGELFFGEGSRLTVL.

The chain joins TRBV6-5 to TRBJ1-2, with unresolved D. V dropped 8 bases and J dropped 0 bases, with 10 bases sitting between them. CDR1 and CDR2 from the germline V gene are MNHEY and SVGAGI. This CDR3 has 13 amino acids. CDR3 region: CASGPAANYGYTF. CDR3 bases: TGTGCCAGCGGGCCAGCAGCTAACTATGGCTACACCTTC.

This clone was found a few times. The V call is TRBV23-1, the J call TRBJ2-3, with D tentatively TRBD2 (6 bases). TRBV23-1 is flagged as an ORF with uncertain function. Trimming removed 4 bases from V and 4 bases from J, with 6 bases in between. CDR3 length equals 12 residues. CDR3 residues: CASSPGADTQYF. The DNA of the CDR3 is TGCGCCAGCAGTCCGGGGGCAGATACGCAGTATTTT.

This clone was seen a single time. The CDR3 reads CASRGTGTGAYEQYF. The CDR3 DNA reads as TGTGCCAGCAGGGGTACCGGGACAGGGGCCTACGAGCAGTACTTC. This chain links TRBV28 with TRBJ2-7, with 10 bases fitting TRBD1. CDR1 and CDR2 from the germline V gene are MDHEN and SYDVKM. The CDR3 extends over 15 amino acids. J lost 2 bases, V lost 6 bases, and 7 bases had no gene match. The variable domain in full, completed from reference TRBV28 and TRBJ2-7, reads DVKVTQSSRYLVKRTGEKVFLECVQDMDHENMFWYRQDPGLGLRLIYFSYDVKMKEKGDIPEGYSVSREKKERFSLILESASTNQTSMYLCASRGTGTGAYEQYFGPGTRLTVT.

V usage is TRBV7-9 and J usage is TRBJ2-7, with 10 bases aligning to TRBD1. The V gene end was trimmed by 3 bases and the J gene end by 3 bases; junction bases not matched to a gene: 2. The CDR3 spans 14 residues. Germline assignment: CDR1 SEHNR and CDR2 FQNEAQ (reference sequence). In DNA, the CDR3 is TGTGCCAGCAGCTTCAGGACAGGGGGCTACGAGCAGTACTTC. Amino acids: CASSFRTGGYEQYF.

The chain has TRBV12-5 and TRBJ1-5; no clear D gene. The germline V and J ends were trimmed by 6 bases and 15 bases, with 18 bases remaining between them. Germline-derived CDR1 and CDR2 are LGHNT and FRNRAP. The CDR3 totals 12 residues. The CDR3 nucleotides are TGTGCTAGTGGGCTACACCGACACCATCGGCATTTT. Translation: CASGLHRHHRHF.

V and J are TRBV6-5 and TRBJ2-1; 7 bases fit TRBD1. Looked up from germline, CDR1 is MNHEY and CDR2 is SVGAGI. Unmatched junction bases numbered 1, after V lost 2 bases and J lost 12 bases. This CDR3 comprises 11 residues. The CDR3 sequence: CASSYGTVQFF. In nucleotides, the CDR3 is TGTGCCAGCAGTTACGGGACAGTGCAGTTCTTC.

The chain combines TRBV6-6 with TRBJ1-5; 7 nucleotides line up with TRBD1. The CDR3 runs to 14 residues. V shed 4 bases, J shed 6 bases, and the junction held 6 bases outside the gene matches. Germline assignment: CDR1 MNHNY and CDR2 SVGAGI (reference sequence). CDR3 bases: TGTGCCAGCAGTTCTTACAGGGACAGTCAGCCCCAGCATTTT. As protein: CASSSYRDSQPQHF.

CDR3 protein: CASSKRAVASTDTQYF. The CDR3 DNA follows: TGTGCCAGCAGCAAACGAGCGGTCGCTAGCACAGATACGCAGTATTTT. The chain joins TRBV21-1 to TRBJ2-3; TRBD2 is the table's D call and was not checked against the DNA. TRBV21-1 is annotated as a pseudogene. There are 16 residues in the CDR3.

DNA for the CDR3: TGTGCCAGCAGAGGGACAGGTCGAGAGACCCAGTACTTC. This codes for CASRGTGRETQYF. The chain couples TRBV6-5 to TRBJ2-5; 8 bases are a match to TRBD1. Trimming took 6 bases from V and 4 from J; bases not matched to a gene: 4. The CDR3 runs to 13 residues. Germline V gives CDR1 MNHEY, CDR2 SVGAGI.

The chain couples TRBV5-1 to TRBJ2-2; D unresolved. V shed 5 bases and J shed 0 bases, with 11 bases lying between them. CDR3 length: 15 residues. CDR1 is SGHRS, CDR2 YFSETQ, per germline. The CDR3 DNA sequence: TGCGCCAGCAGTCAGATAAGTACGAACACCGGGGAGCTGTTTTTT. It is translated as CASSQISTNTGELFF.

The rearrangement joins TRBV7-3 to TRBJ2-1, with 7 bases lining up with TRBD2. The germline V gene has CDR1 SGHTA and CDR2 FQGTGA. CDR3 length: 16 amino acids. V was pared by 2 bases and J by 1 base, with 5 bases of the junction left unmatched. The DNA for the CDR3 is TGTGCCAGCAGCTTACGGGCGGGAGCTTCCTACAATGAGCAGTTCTTC. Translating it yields CASSLRAGASYNEQFF.

Here the CDR3 reads CASSLTGLSSYEQYF. DNA for the CDR3: TGTGCCAGCAGTTTGACAGGGTTGAGCTCCTACGAGCAGTACTTC. The chain combines TRBV28 with TRBJ2-7; 7 nucleotides match TRBD1. This CDR3 is 15 amino acids long. V lost 3 bases to trimming and J lost 0 bases; unmatched junction nucleotides: 5. CDR1 is MDHEN and CDR2 is SYDVKM in the germline V gene.